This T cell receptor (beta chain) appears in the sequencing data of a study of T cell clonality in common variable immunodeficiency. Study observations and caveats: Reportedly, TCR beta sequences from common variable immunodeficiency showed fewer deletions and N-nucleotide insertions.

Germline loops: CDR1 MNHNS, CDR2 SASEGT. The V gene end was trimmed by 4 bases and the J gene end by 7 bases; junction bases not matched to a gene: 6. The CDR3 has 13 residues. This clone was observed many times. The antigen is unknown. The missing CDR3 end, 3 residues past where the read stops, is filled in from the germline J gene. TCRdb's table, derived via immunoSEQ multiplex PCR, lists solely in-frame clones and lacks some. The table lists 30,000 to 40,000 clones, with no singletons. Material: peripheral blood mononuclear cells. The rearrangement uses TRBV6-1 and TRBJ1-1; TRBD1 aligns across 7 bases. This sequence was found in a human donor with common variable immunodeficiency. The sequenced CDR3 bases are TGTGCCAGCAGTGCCCGTCAGGGGGATGAA. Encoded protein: CASSARQGDE. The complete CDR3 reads CASSARQGDEAFF.